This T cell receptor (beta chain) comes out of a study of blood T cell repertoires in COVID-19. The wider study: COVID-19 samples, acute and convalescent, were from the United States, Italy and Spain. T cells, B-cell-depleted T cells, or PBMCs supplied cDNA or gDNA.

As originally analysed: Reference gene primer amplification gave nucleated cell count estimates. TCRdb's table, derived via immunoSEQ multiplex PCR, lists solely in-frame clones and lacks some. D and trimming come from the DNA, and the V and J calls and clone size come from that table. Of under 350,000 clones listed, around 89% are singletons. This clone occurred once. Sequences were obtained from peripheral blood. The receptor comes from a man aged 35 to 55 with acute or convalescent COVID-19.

The CDR3 nucleotides read TGTGCCAGCAGGAGGGTTGGTACGCAGTATTTT. Translating it yields CASRRVGTQYF. The J gene is TRBJ2-3, the V gene TRBV7-2; TRBD2 is a possible D gene (5 bases). Germline loops: CDR1 SGHTA, CDR2 FQGNSA. V lost 6 bases to trimming and J lost 8 bases, with 9 bases between them. This CDR3 is built from 11 residues.